The next 2 T cell receptor beta chains were all read from a single sample in a study of cytomegalovirus exposure and HLA in healthy donors. Use of 60 Vbeta and 13 Jbeta primers characterized the PCR. Sequencing was performed with immunoSEQ multiplex PCR; in TCRdb, only in-frame clones are kept and a portion is missing. The data show approximately 120,000 clones, and the top ten clones hold 2%. Sequencing was carried out using PBMCs. All receptors derive from a woman between 55 and 75 years old in good health and CMV-seronegative.

The chain couples TRBV6-6 to TRBJ1-1; 8 bases agree with TRBD1. V was clipped by 7 bases and J by 1 base; unmatched bases: 5. Germline values: CDR1 MNHNY, CDR2 SVGAGI (reference sequence). This CDR3 has 14 residues. The CDR3 protein is CASTRTGSNTEAFF. The CDR3 DNA reads TGTGCCAGCACCAGGACAGGGTCGAACACTGAAGCTTTCTTT.

The chain has TRBV7-9 and TRBJ1-2, with 8 bases lining up with TRBD1. The CDR3 runs to 16 residues. Germline V gene data show CDR1 as SEHNR and CDR2 as FQNEAQ (reference sequence). Losses at the gene ends were 4 bases for V and 1 base for J; bases not matched to a gene: 8. The DNA of the CDR3 is TGTGCCAGCAGCTCAGGGGGCTCACTGAATAACTATGGCTACACCTTC. Protein product: CASSSGGSLNNYGYTF.